The subject of this entry is one T cell receptor (beta chain). This record comes from a study of cytomegalovirus exposure and HLA in healthy donors. Use of 60 Vbeta and 13 Jbeta primers characterized the PCR. Generated by immunoSEQ multiplex PCR, the TCRdb table keeps only in-frame clones and is missing some. The data contain 150,000 to 200,000 clones, 75% to 85% of them singletons. Germline V gene lookup returns CDR1 SGDLS and CDR2 YYNGEE. V was clipped by 0 bases and J by 9 bases; unmatched bases: 9. This CDR3 has 16 amino acids. This receptor was taken from a woman aged 25-40 years in good health and CMV-seropositive. The specimen sequenced was PBMCs. The rearrangement joins TRBV9 to TRBJ2-3, with 11 bases that match TRBD2. The CDR3 sequence is CASSVGGSGGAKTQYF. The DNA for the CDR3 is TGTGCCAGCAGCGTAGGGGGTAGCGGGGGGGCCAAAACGCAGTATTTT.